Listed below are T cell receptor beta chains from one sample, sequenced in a study of T cell responses to AZD1222 COVID-19 vaccine. Method: immunoSEQ multiplex PCR; TCRdb's copy keeps in-frame clones and lacks some. This table has approximately 190,000 clones, about nine tenths appearing once. Sequencing was performed on peripheral blood, taken on day 0 of MenACWY control vaccination. These receptors all stem from an adult in good health. CDR3s include the opening cysteine and the closing phenylalanine or tryptophan. D genes are given only for firm matches. The size of a clone is reported for some rows only, either as once, few or many, or as a class for expanded clones.

D	size	V	J	CDR3	DNA
TRBD1	NA	TRBV4-3	TRBJ1-1	CASSQREGWYGQGSATEAFF	TGCGCCAGCAGCCAAAGGGAGGGTTGGTACGGACAGGGGAGTGCCACTGAAGCTTTCTTT
TRBD2	NA	TRBV29-1	TRBJ2-1	CSVTGTSGEGRYSYNEQFF	TGCAGCGTCACCGGGACTAGCGGGGAGGGTAGATACTCCTACAATGAGCAGTTCTTC
TRBD2	once	TRBV4-1	TRBJ2-2	CASSPTSGGAIGELFF	TGCGCCAGCAGCCCAACTAGCGGGGGGGCGATCGGGGAGCTGTTTTTT
NA	NA	TRBV9	TRBJ1-1	CASSYGQNTEAFF	TGTGCCAGCAGCTACGGACAAAACACTGAAGCTTTCTTT
TRBD1	NA	TRBV5-4	TRBJ2-6	CASSLGTGGADGANVLTF	TGTGCCAGCAGCTTGGGGACAGGGGGCGCGGATGGGGCCAACGTCCTGACTTTC
TRBD2	NA	TRBV4-1	TRBJ2-7	CASSQVAGGPWEQYF	TGCGCCAGCAGCCAGGTAGCGGGAGGGCCTTGGGAGCAGTACTTC
TRBD2	NA	TRBV2	TRBJ2-5	CASGRLASETQYF	TGTGCCAGCGGACGACTAGCGTCAGAGACCCAGTACTTC
NA	NA	TRBV23-1	TRBJ1-2	CASSHRGRDYGYTF	TGCGCCAGCAGTCATCGGGGCAGGGACTATGGCTACACCTTC
TRBD2	NA	TRBV19	TRBJ2-7	CASSIASGTGEQYF	TGTGCCAGTAGTATTGCTAGCGGGACGGGCGAGCAGTACTTC
NA	NA	TRBV4-2	TRBJ1-5	CASSQDVGSGPQHF	TGTGCCAGCAGCCAAGATGTGGGGAGCGGCCCCCAGCATTTT
TRBD1	NA	TRBV5-4	TRBJ2-1	CASSQQGAPSYNEQFF	TGTGCCAGCAGCCAACAGGGGGCCCCCTCCTACAATGAGCAGTTCTTC
TRBD1	NA	TRBV6-1	TRBJ1-2	CASSSGGRYGYTF	TGTGCCAGCAGTTCAGGGGGACGCTATGGCTACACCTTC
NA	NA	TRBV30	TRBJ1-4	CACRLMANEKLFF	TGTGCCTGCCGTCTGATGGCTAATGAAAAACTGTTTTTT
NA	NA	TRBV7-9	TRBJ1-6	CASSFGGGRGVESPLHF	TGTGCCAGCAGTTTCGGGGGCGGAAGAGGAGTTGAGTCACCCCTCCACTTT
TRBD2	NA	TRBV3-1/TRBV3-2	TRBJ2-1	CASSQDPGGGNEQFF	TGTGCCAGCAGCCAAGATCCGGGAGGGGGAAATGAGCAGTTCTTC
NA	NA	TRBV3-1/TRBV3-2	TRBJ1-1	CASSQAGGGLRTEAFF	TGTGCCAGCAGCCAAGCGGGAGGGGGGCTAAGGACTGAAGCTTTCTTT
TRBD1	NA	TRBV25-1	TRBJ1-1	CASSPGPTGGTEAFF	TGTGCCAGCAGCCCCGGGCCAACAGGGGGCACTGAAGCTTTCTTT
NA	NA	TRBV5-5	TRBJ1-2	CASSLGGFYTNYGYTF	TGTGCCAGCAGCTTGGGGGGGTTTTATACAAACTATGGCTACACCTTC
TRBD2	NA	TRBV30	TRBJ2-6	CAWMGLAGPSGANVLTF	TGTGCCTGGATGGGACTAGCGGGGCCCTCTGGGGCCAACGTCCTGACTTTC
NA	NA	TRBV5-8	TRBJ1-3	CASSPGISGNTIYF	TGTGCCAGCAGCCCGGGCATCTCTGGAAACACCATATATTTT
NA	NA	TRBV4-2	TRBJ2-7	CASSPYYSYEQYF	TGTGCCAGCAGCCCCTACTACTCCTACGAGCAGTACTTC
TRBD1	NA	TRBV15	TRBJ2-5	CATSRAPDRRETQYF	TGTGCCACCAGCAGAGCCCCGGACAGGAGAGAGACCCAGTACTTC
TRBD2	NA	TRBV27	TRBJ2-2	CARPRGGRGTSGELFF	TGTGCCAGACCCAGAGGAGGGAGGGGAACATCCGGGGAGCTGTTTTTT
NA	NA	TRBV9	TRBJ2-5	CASSVGANEETQYF	TGTGCCAGCAGCGTGGGGGCCAACGAAGAGACCCAGTACTTC
NA	NA	TRBV2	TRBJ2-2	CASSDPTGELFF	TGTGCCAGCAGTGACCCCACCGGGGAGCTGTTTTTT
NA	once	TRBV6-2/TRBV6-3	TRBJ2-7	CASSLTAESYEQYF	TGTGCCAGCAGTTTAACGGCAGAATCCTACGAGCAGTACTTC
TRBD2	NA	TRBV7-2	TRBJ2-1	CASSFSGGAYEQFF	TGTGCCAGCAGCTTTAGCGGGGGGGCATATGAGCAGTTCTTC
NA	NA	TRBV3-1/TRBV3-2	TRBJ2-3	CASSQLGDTDTQYF	TGTGCCAGCAGCCAACTCGGAGACACAGATACGCAGTATTTT
NA	NA	TRBV4-2	TRBJ1-4	CASSQGALVEKLFF	TGTGCCAGCAGCCAGGGGGCTTTGGTTGAAAAACTGTTTTTT
NA	NA	TRBV10-3	TRBJ1-2	CAIPATDYGYTF	TGTGCCATCCCGGCCACGGACTATGGCTACACCTTC
NA	NA	TRBV6-2/TRBV6-3	TRBJ2-3	CASSSALTDTQYF	TGTGCCAGCAGTTCGGCTCTCACAGATACGCAGTATTTT
NA	NA	TRBV19	TRBJ2-2	CASSIRTGELFF	TGTGCCAGTAGTATTCGCACCGGGGAGCTGTTTTTT
TRBD1	NA	TRBV18	TRBJ2-3	CASSPPDRGDTQYF	TGTGCCAGCTCACCCCCAGACAGGGGAGATACGCAGTATTTT
NA	NA	TRBV5-1	TRBJ2-3	CASSLEAADRDTQYF	TGCGCCAGCAGCTTGGAAGCGGCTGACAGGGATACGCAGTATTTT
TRBD1	NA	TRBV4-3	TRBJ1-4	CASSRDVRDRDNELFF	TGCGCCAGCAGCCGAGACGTCCGGGACAGGGACAATGAACTGTTTTTT
TRBD1	NA	TRBV11-2	TRBJ2-7	CASSLGFQTGGHEQYF	TGTGCCAGCAGCTTAGGGTTCCAGACAGGGGGCCACGAGCAGTACTTC
NA	NA	TRBV12-3/TRBV12-4	TRBJ1-3	CASTMNGNTIYF	TGTGCCAGCACCATGAACGGAAACACCATATATTTT
NA	NA	TRBV28	TRBJ1-3	CASSMRNSGNTIYF	TGTGCCAGCAGTATGAGGAACTCTGGAAACACCATATATTTT
NA	NA	TRBV4-3	TRBJ1-5	CASSQGQGYQPQHF	TGCGCCAGCAGCCAAGGGCAGGGCTATCAGCCCCAGCATTTT
NA	NA	TRBV6-6	TRBJ1-3	CASSYSVSGNTIYF	TGTGCCAGCAGTTACTCCGTCTCTGGAAACACCATATATTTT
NA	NA	TRBV5-8	TRBJ2-5	CASSTTRGVQETQYF	TGTGCCAGCAGCACGACTAGAGGAGTGCAAGAGACCCAGTACTTC
NA	NA	TRBV28	TRBJ1-2	CASSFGASNYGYTF	TGTGCCAGCAGCTTCGGGGCGTCTAACTATGGCTACACCTTC
NA	NA	TRBV12-3/TRBV12-4	TRBJ2-7	CASSLEGGYEQYF	TGTGCCAGCAGTTTAGAAGGCGGTTACGAGCAGTACTTC
NA	once	TRBV7-9	TRBJ1-6	CASSDLQGSPLHF	TGTGCCAGCAGCGACCTACAGGGCTCACCCCTCCACTTT
TRBD2	NA	TRBV28	TRBJ2-1	CASSLTRGSSYNEQFF	TGTGCCAGCAGTTTAACCCGCGGGAGCTCCTACAATGAGCAGTTCTTC
NA	few	TRBV6-2/TRBV6-3	TRBJ1-1	CASSTLMNTEAFF	TGTGCCAGCAGCACACTCATGAACACTGAAGCTTTCTTT
NA	NA	TRBV5-4	TRBJ2-7	CASSLDRGLLYEQYF	TGTGCCAGCAGCCTTGACAGAGGACTGCTCTACGAGCAGTACTTC
NA	few	TRBV28	TRBJ1-1	CASSLPGRLEAFF	TGTGCCAGCAGTTTACCAGGACGGTTAGAAGCTTTCTTT
TRBD1	NA	TRBV7-3	TRBJ2-2	CASSAGQANTGELFF	TGTGCCAGCAGCGCGGGACAGGCGAACACCGGGGAGCTGTTTTTT